The clone carrying this TCR beta chain was counted a few times. TCRdb independently ran MiXCR on the 5' RACE reads; one entry per CDR3 protein. The table includes about 96,000 distinct CDR3 sequences, approximately 15% detected once. This record belongs to a study of T cells of healthy individuals. The germline CDR1 and CDR2 sequences are SGDLS and YYNGEE. With V trimmed by 1 base and J by 0 bases, 3 bases remained unmatched. CDR3 length: 15 amino acids. J is TRBJ1-1 and V is TRBV9, with TRBD1 matching over 7 bases. This sequence was found in a human donor in good health. The CDR3 DNA is TGTGCCAGCAGCGTACTGGACAGGATGAACACTGAAGCTTTCTTT. Translated: CASSVLDRMNTEAFF.